The entry that follows covers one T cell receptor beta chain sequence. Its antigen is still unknown. The sample originates from a study of T cells in localized non-small cell lung cancer. Notes on the study in general: In the blood, greater T cell density corresponded to longer overall survival.

Germline V gives CDR1 SGHDN, CDR2 FVKESK. The ends were cut back, 4 bases at V and 0 bases at J, with 13 bases in the middle. The CDR3 extends over 16 amino acids. The protocol was immunoSEQ multiplex PCR, while the TCRdb copy is restricted to in-frame clones and leaves out a portion. Here the sample spans 30,000 to 50,000 clones, more than 75% being singletons. The sequence was collected from a woman aged 40-69 years with stage II squamous cell lung carcinoma. The chain has TRBV14 and TRBJ1-3, with TRBD1 as a possible D gene (6 bases). The sequencing here drew on PBMCs, taken before any cancer treatment. The CDR3 sequence is CASSLRTASSGNTIYF. CDR3 DNA: TGTGCCAGCAGCCTCAGGACAGCAAGCTCTGGAAACACCATATATTTT.